Listed here are 32 T cell receptor beta chains from one sample, sequenced in a study of PD-L1 blockade in urothelial cancer. The protocol was immunoSEQ multiplex PCR, while the TCRdb copy is restricted to in-frame clones and leaves out a portion. The table lists about 88,000 clones, 90% of them singletons. Sequenced here: PBMCs, sampled around atezolizumab (anti-PD-L1) treatment. The receptors derive from a man aged 55 to 70 with urothelial cancer.

Only one count was recorded for this clone. The V gene is TRBV29-1, the J gene TRBJ2-1; 7 nucleotides agree with TRBD2. This CDR3 is 15 amino acids long. Germline V gene sequence: CDR1 SQVTM, CDR2 ANQGSEA. V was clipped by 4 bases and J by 2 bases; unmatched bases: 8. CDR3 DNA: TGCAGCGTTGTTTTGGCGGGAGCCCCCTACAATGAGCAGTTCTTC. This gives the protein CSVVLAGAPYNEQFF.

V gene TRBV6-5 combines with J gene TRBJ1-1; 9 bases line up with TRBD1. V was pared by 6 bases and J by 6 bases, with 5 bases of the junction left unmatched. The germline gives CDR1 MNHEY, CDR2 SVGAGI. The CDR3 is 13 residues long. In DNA, the CDR3 is TGTGCCAGCAGACCACAGGGGGCCCCTGAAGCTTTCTTT. Its translation is CASRPQGAPEAFF.

The V call is TRBV7-8, the J call TRBJ2-5; TRBD1 aligns across 7 bases. This CDR3 spans 19 amino acids. The germline gives CDR1 SGHVS, CDR2 FQNEAQ. Trimming cost V 3 bases and J 2 bases; bases outside gene matches: 18. The CDR3 protein is CASSLDRPMRQGKQETQYF. DNA for the CDR3: TGTGCCAGCAGCTTGGACCGGCCTATGCGACAGGGTAAACAAGAGACCCAGTACTTC.

This chain joins TRBV29-1 and TRBJ2-1; possible D gene TRBD2, 5 bases. V was shortened by 3 bases and J by 10 bases, with 10 bases between the two germline ends. This CDR3 comprises 11 residues. Per the germline V gene, CDR1 is SQVTM and CDR2 is ANQGSEA. CDR3 nucleotides: TGCAGCGTTGATCGGGGTCAGGAGCAGTTCTTC. Translating gives CSVDRGQEQFF.

This chain uses TRBV19 with TRBJ2-5; D possibly corresponds to TRBD1 (6 bases). CDR3 length equals 19 residues. V was clipped by 5 bases and J by 1 base, with 26 bases between them. Germline V gives CDR1 LNHDA, CDR2 SQIVND (reference sequence). In nucleotides, the CDR3 is TGTGCCAGTAGTGTATGGGCCCAGGGGAAAGGACCATTCCAAGAGACCCAGTACTTC. This translates into CASSVWAQGKGPFQETQYF.

The chain combines TRBV6-5 with TRBJ2-6, with D possibly matching TRBD1 (5 bases). The germline V gene encodes CDR1 MNHEY and CDR2 SVGAGI. CDR3 length equals 15 residues. V lost 4 bases and J 1 base, leaving 8 bases between the germline ends. Here the CDR3 DNA reads TGTGCCAGCAGTTTAGACAGTTCTGGGGCCAACGTCCTGACTTTC. This translates into CASSLDSSGANVLTF.

This sequence joins TRBV27 and TRBJ1-5; weak D call: TRBD1 (5 bases). Germline V gene sequence: CDR1 MNHEY, CDR2 SMNVEV (reference sequence). With 4 bases removed from V and 6 bases from J, the gap between germline ends came to 7 bases. The CDR3 has 12 residues. CDR3 amino acids: CASSYGGQPQHF. The CDR3 DNA sequence: TGTGCCAGCAGTTACGGGGGTCAGCCCCAGCATTTT.

Here the CDR3 reads CASSLGTSGGNEQFF. The CDR3 nucleotides read TGTGCCAGCAGTTTGGGGACTAGCGGGGGCAATGAGCAGTTCTTC. The V gene is TRBV28, the J gene TRBJ2-1, with TRBD2 identical over 14 bases. The germline CDR1 and CDR2 sequences are MDHEN and SYDVKM. The CDR3 totals 15 residues. V shed 3 bases, J shed 6 bases, and the junction held 1 base outside the gene matches.

V and J are TRBV29-1 and TRBJ2-7; 10 bases map to TRBD1. From germline, CDR1 is SQVTM and CDR2 ANQGSEA. CDR3 length: 14 residues. The ends lost 4 bases at V and 5 bases at J; junction bases unmatched: 8. The CDR3 loop is CSVVRDRGVHEQYF. Written as DNA, the CDR3 is TGCAGCGTTGTAAGGGACAGGGGAGTGCACGAGCAGTACTTC.

The chain joins TRBV15 to TRBJ2-3; the match to TRBD2 covers 7 bases. V lost 0 bases and J lost 1; bases outside the gene matches: 10. The CDR3 covers 18 residues. The germline CDR1 and CDR2 sequences are LNHNV and YYDKDF (reference sequence). CDR3 coding DNA: TGTGCCACCAGCAGAGATATTTGGCCTAGCGGACGCACAGATACGCAGTATTTT. Protein product: CATSRDIWPSGRTDTQYF.

The chain joins TRBV7-2 to TRBJ2-7; 12 bases agree with TRBD2. V was pared by 6 bases and J by 1 base, with 1 base of the junction left unmatched. The CDR3 is 14 residues long. The germline CDR1 and CDR2 sequences are SGHTA and FQGNSA. CDR3 nucleotides: TGTGCCAGCAGACTAGCGGGGGGATCCTACGAGCAGTACTTC. Protein: CASRLAGGSYEQYF. The full variable domain, completed using reference TRBV7-2 and TRBJ2-7, is GAGVSQSPSNKVTEKGKDVELRCDPISGHTALYWYRQSLGQGLEFLIYFQGNSAPDKSGLPSDRFSAERTGGSVSTLTIQRTQQEDSAVYLCASRLAGGSYEQYFGPGTRLTVT.

The chain links TRBV30 to TRBJ1-1, with 9 nucleotides matching TRBD1. The CDR3 is made up of 13 amino acids. Looked up from germline, CDR1 is GTSNPN and CDR2 is SVGIG (reference sequence). V trimming: 7 bases; J trimming: 5 bases; junction bases outside the gene matches: 8. Here the CDR3 DNA reads TGTGCCTCCCACAGGGGGCGAGGGACTGAAGCTTTCTTT. Translation: CASHRGRGTEAFF.

This chain uses TRBV7-9 with TRBJ2-7, with 15 bases lining up with TRBD2. Germline V lookup: CDR1 SEHNR, CDR2 FQNEAQ (reference sequence). V was pared by 4 bases and J by 4 bases, with 2 bases of the junction left unmatched. The length of the CDR3 is 15 residues. For the CDR3, the DNA is TGTGCCAGCAGCTCAGGGACTAGCGGGAGGTACGAGCAGTACTTC. It specifies CASSSGTSGRYEQYF. Full variable domain (remainder filled in from reference TRBV7-9 and TRBJ2-7): DTGVSQNPRHKITKRGQNVTFRCDPISEHNRLYWYRQTLGQGPEFLTYFQNEAQLEKSRLLSDRFSAERPKGSFSTLEIQRTEQGDSAMYLCASSSGTSGRYEQYFGPGTRLTVT.

This chain uses TRBV4-1 with TRBJ2-2; 7 nucleotides agree with TRBD1. Germline assignment: CDR1 MGHRA and CDR2 YSYEKL. The J segment lost 1 base and the V segment lost 0 bases, leaving 5 bases of the junction unmatched. The CDR3 consists of 17 residues. The DNA of the CDR3 is TGCGCCAGCAGCCAAGATAGGGACAGCCTGAACACCGGGGAGCTGTTTTTT. Translated: CASSQDRDSLNTGELFF.

This chain connects TRBV9 to TRBJ2-5; 10 bases are a match to TRBD1. With 7 bases clipped from V and 5 bases from J, the junction kept 2 bases outside the gene matches. CDR1 SGDLS and CDR2 YYNGEE come from the germline V gene. The CDR3 extends over 12 amino acids. The CDR3, as DNA: TGTGCCAGCGGGACAGGGGTTGAGACCCAGTACTTC. Protein sequence: CASGTGVETQYF. Combining the CDR3 with reference TRBV9 and TRBJ2-5 gives the whole variable domain DSGVTQTPKHLITATGQRVTLRCSPRSGDLSVYWYQQSLDQGLQFLIQYYNGEERAKGNILERFSAQQFPDLHSELNLSSLELGDSALYFCASGTGVETQYFGPGTRLLVL.

This clone was seen more than once but under ten times. CDR3 region: CASSLPGLVYEQYF. The DNA of the CDR3 is TGTGCCAGCAGCCTCCCTGGACTCGTCTACGAGCAGTACTTC. The genes are TRBV5-8 and TRBJ2-7; TRBD2 is a possible D gene (5 bases). V lost 4 bases and J lost 3, with 14 bases in between. CDR3 size: 14 residues. The germline CDR1 and CDR2 sequences are SGHTS and YDEGEE.

The chain combines TRBV10-1 with TRBJ2-7, with a tentative D call TRBD2 (5 bases). CDR1 and CDR2 from the germline V gene are WNHNN and SYGVQD (reference sequence). Trimming removed 5 bases at V and 2 bases at J, with 10 bases between. CDR3 length equals 13 residues. This CDR3 reads CASSLDGTYEQYF. The CDR3 DNA follows: TGCGCCAGCAGTTTGGACGGGACCTACGAGCAGTACTTC.

This clone was found once. The chain uses TRBV9 and TRBJ2-7; 10 positions match TRBD2. Trimming at V came to 0 bases and at J to 1 base, leaving 1 base not matched to a gene. The CDR3 extends over 15 amino acids. Germline assignment: CDR1 SGDLS and CDR2 YYNGEE. DNA of the CDR3: TGTGCCAGCAGCGTAGAAGCGGGGGGGTCCTACGAGCAGTACTTC. This gives the protein CASSVEAGGSYEQYF. Looking up the rest from reference TRBV9 and TRBJ2-7 gives the full variable domain: DSGVTQTPKHLITATGQRVTLRCSPRSGDLSVYWYQQSLDQGLQFLIQYYNGEERAKGNILERFSAQQFPDLHSELNLSSLELGDSALYFCASSVEAGGSYEQYFGPGTRLTVT.

The chain uses TRBV28 and TRBJ2-7; 8 nucleotides line up with TRBD2. CDR1 and CDR2 from the germline V gene are MDHEN and SYDVKM. Trimming took 6 bases from V and 3 from J; bases not matched to a gene: 10. CDR3 length: 15 residues. DNA of the CDR3: TGTGCCAGCAGCGGGGGGGGGACTCTTGGCTACGAGCAGTACTTC. Its translation: CASSGGGTLGYEQYF.

This chain joins TRBV5-6 and TRBJ2-4; D is possibly TRBD2 (5 bases). With 4 bases removed from V and 8 bases from J, the gap between germline ends came to 13 bases. CDR3 length: 13 amino acids. Per the germline V gene, CDR1 is SGHDT and CDR2 is YYEEEE. The CDR3 region has the DNA TGTGCCAGCAGCGTATCTAGCATGGACATTCAGTACTTC. Protein product: CASSVSSMDIQYF. The full variable domain, completed using reference TRBV5-6 and TRBJ2-4, is DAGVTQSPTHLIKTRGQQVTLRCSPKSGHDTVSWYQQALGQGPQFIFQYYEEEERQRGNFPDRFSGHQFPNYSSELNVNALLLGDSALYLCASSVSSMDIQYFGAGTRLSVL.

The chain joins TRBV4-1 to TRBJ2-7, with 15 bases that match TRBD2. Unmatched junction bases numbered 5, after V lost 0 bases and J lost 2 bases. The CDR3 covers 18 residues. Per germline, CDR1 MGHRA and CDR2 YSYEKL. The CDR3 DNA sequence: TGCGCCAGCAGCCAAGATCCGGGACTAGCGGGAGGCACCTACGAGCAGTACTTC. It specifies CASSQDPGLAGGTYEQYF.

This chain connects TRBV4-3 to TRBJ1-2; D not certain. Germline CDR1 reads LGHNA; CDR2 reads YSLEER. This CDR3 contains 14 residues. Trimming left V 2 bases short and J 4 bases short, with 11 bases between. CDR3 residues: CASSQSGQGYGYTF. CDR3 in DNA: TGCGCCAGCAGCCAAAGTGGGCAAGGCTATGGCTACACCTTC.

The chain couples TRBV28 to TRBJ1-2, with unresolved D. The CDR3 contains 13 residues. The V end was cut by 7 bases, the J end by 2 bases, with 11 bases between. Germline lookup yields CDR1 MDHEN and CDR2 SYDVKM. CDR3 DNA sequence: TGTGCCAGCACCACGACTGGGAACTATGGCTACACCTTC. Its translation: CASTTTGNYGYTF.

CDR3 loop: CASTGGGYQETQYF. As DNA, the CDR3 is TGCGCCAGTACAGGGGGAGGGTACCAAGAGACCCAGTACTTC. The genes are TRBV5-1 and TRBJ2-5; a possible D gene is TRBD1 (8 bases). CDR1 and CDR2 (germline): SGHRS, YFSETQ. V was pared by 8 bases and J by 0 bases, with 14 bases between. The CDR3 runs 14 residues.

The chain is built from TRBV19 and TRBJ1-1, with TRBD1 identical over 7 bases. Trimming removed 4 bases from V and 0 bases from J; junction bases left unmatched: 8. The CDR3 extends over 16 amino acids. Germline-derived CDR1 and CDR2 are LNHDA and SQIVND (reference sequence). This chain's CDR3 is CASSTQGQLMNTEAFF. The CDR3 bases are TGTGCCAGTAGTACCCAGGGACAGCTCATGAACACTGAAGCTTTCTTT.

The chain combines TRBV7-2 with TRBJ2-2; a weak D match, TRBD1 (5 bases). CDR1 is SGHTA and CDR2 is FQGNSA in the germline V gene. This CDR3 region has 14 residues. V lost 1 base, J lost 8 bases, and 11 bases lay in between. CDR3 nucleotides: TGTGCCAGCAGCTTAGAAGGGGATAGGGGGGAGCTGTTTTTT. Its translation is CASSLEGDRGELFF. Full variable domain (rest looked up from reference TRBV7-2 and TRBJ2-2): GAGVSQSPSNKVTEKGKDVELRCDPISGHTALYWYRQSLGQGLEFLIYFQGNSAPDKSGLPSDRFSAERTGGSVSTLTIQRTQQEDSAVYLCASSLEGDRGELFFGEGSRLTVL.

In this sample, this clone turned up once. The chain recombines TRBV7-8 with TRBJ1-1; 7 bases are a match to TRBD1. The ends lost 1 base at V and 5 bases at J; junction bases unmatched: 4. The CDR3 sequence is 14 residues long. CDR1 is SGHVS, CDR2 FQNEAQ, per germline. For the CDR3, the DNA is TGTGCCAGCAGCTTAGATCACAGGGGAACTGAAGCTTTCTTT. Its protein product is CASSLDHRGTEAFF. The whole variable domain, remainder taken from reference TRBV7-8 and TRBJ1-1, is GAGVSQSPRYKVAKRGQDVALRCDPISGHVSLFWYQQALGQGPEFLTYFQNEAQLDKSGLPSDRFFAERPEGSVSTLKIQRTQQEDSAVYLCASSLDHRGTEAFFGQGTRLTVV.

Sample share makes this clone medium-sized. The CDR3 DNA follows: TGTGCCAGTACAGACAATAGTATCGGCTACACCTTC. Its translation is CASTDNSIGYTF. V and J are TRBV19 and TRBJ1-2; D unclear. The germline gives CDR1 LNHDA, CDR2 SQIVND (reference sequence). The CDR3 runs 12 residues. V gave up 7 bases and J gave up 8 bases, with 14 bases separating them.

Comments on this clone: One end of the junction is discordant with germline, which a read error may explain. The J gene is TRBJ2-5, the V gene TRBV30; TRBD2 is a possible D gene (6 bases). Germline CDR1 is GTSNPN and CDR2 is SVGIG (reference sequence). This CDR3 region has 15 residues. The CDR3 sequence is CAWSLGSSVQQTQYF. DNA of the CDR3: TGTGCCTGGAGCCTCGGGAGCTCAGTCCAACAGACCCAGTACTTC.

V gene TRBV2 combines with J gene TRBJ2-7; D remains unclear. CDR3 size: 13 residues. V lost 6 bases to trimming and J lost 2 bases, with 11 bases between them. Per germline, CDR1 SNHLY and CDR2 FYNNEI. CDR3 nucleotides: TGTGCCAGCAGCCAGACTTACACCTACGAGCAGTACTTC. It encodes CASSQTYTYEQYF.

This clone was observed a few times. The V and J genes are TRBV6-1 and TRBJ1-5, with D possibly being TRBD1 (5 bases). CDR3 length: 14 amino acids. Deletions cut 1 base from V and 7 bases from J, with 11 bases between. Germline V lookup: CDR1 MNHNS, CDR2 SASEGT. The CDR3 coding sequence is TGTGCCAGCAGTGAAGTTGACAGCCGCCAGCCCCAGCATTTT. This gives the protein CASSEVDSRQPQHF.

The chain uses TRBV5-4 and TRBJ2-1, with 11 bases that match TRBD2. With V trimmed by 0 bases and J by 10 bases, 9 bases remained unmatched. Looked up from germline, CDR1 is SGHNT and CDR2 is YYREEE (reference sequence). The CDR3 length is 16 residues. CDR3 bases: TGTGCCAGCAGCTTGGGGGCTAGCGGGGGGTTAAGGGAGCAGTTCTTC. Its protein is CASSLGASGGLREQFF.